The 8 T cell receptor beta chains below come from one sample, sequenced in a study of read filtering for tumor transcriptome and immune sequencing (dated by TCRdb to about 2020). Instrument used: Illumina HiSeq 4000. TCR libraries were constructed from approximately 360 ng RNA using the Immunoverse kit, and molecular barcoded adaptors covering alpha/delta and beta/gamma chains were employed. TCRdb reworked the public reads: Q25 trimming with fastp, MiXCR clone assembly, productive beta chains retained. Rows merge per CDR3 protein into single entries with the most common DNA and genes. The sample contains fewer than 150,000 distinct CDR3 sequences, roughly 13% of them found a single time. The leading ten clones occupy roughly 9.6% of the sample. The sample taken for sequencing was a population of CD138-negative cells sorted from bone marrow. The sample's cell subset or site label, in plain terms: bone marrow mononuclear cells depleted of CD138+ plasma/myeloma cells by negative magnetic selection. Every receptor here comes from a donor at least 40 years old with multiple myeloma.

There are many counts of this clonotype. The V gene is TRBV3-1, the J gene TRBJ2-1; 10 bases align to TRBD2. The CDR3 consists of 14 residues. Unmatched junction bases numbered 9, after V lost 8 bases and J lost 8 bases. Germline V gene lookup returns CDR1 LGHDT and CDR2 YNNKEL (reference sequence). The CDR3 nucleotides read TGTGCCAGCTCCCCGGCTAGCGGGAGCTATGAGCAGTTCTTC. Its protein is CASSPASGSYEQFF.

This clonotype was detected ten times or more. The CDR3 coding sequence is TGTGCCAGCAGCTTAGTTCTAGGGAGCACCGGGGAGCTGTTTTTT. This translates into CASSLVLGSTGELFF. The chain joins TRBV7-8 to TRBJ2-2; TRBD2 is a possible D gene (5 bases). The CDR3 runs 15 residues. Trimming cost V 1 base and J 4 bases, with 10 bases left between them. Per the germline V gene, CDR1 is SGHVS and CDR2 is FQNEAQ.

This sequence joins TRBV30 and TRBJ1-5; D may be TRBD1 (6 bases). CDR1 is GTSNPN, CDR2 SVGIG, per germline (reference sequence). Trimming took 2 bases from V and 4 from J, leaving 15 bases between them. The CDR3 is 15 residues long. CDR3 sequence reads: CAWSTGQSGNQPQHF. The CDR3 coding sequence is TGTGCCTGGAGTACGGGACAATCGGGAAATCAGCCCCAGCATTTT. Full variable domain (outside the CDR3, taken from reference TRBV30 and TRBJ1-5): SQTIHQWPATLVQPVGSPLSLECTVEGTSNPNLYWYRQAAGRGLQLLFYSVGIGQISSEVPQNLSASRPQDRQFILSSKKLLLSDSGFYLCAWSTGQSGNQPQHFGDGTRLSIL.

In this sample, this clonotype turned up once. Since no conserved phenylalanine or tryptophan closes the CDR3, a read error is the likely cause. This sequence joins TRBV27 and TRBJ1-5, with 8 nucleotides matching TRBD1. Germline CDR1 is MNHEY and CDR2 is SMNVEV (reference sequence). This CDR3 region has 15 residues. The V gene end was trimmed by 6 bases and the J gene end by 0 bases; junction bases not matched to a gene: 4. The chain's CDR3 is CASSGTGNSNQPQHS. In DNA form, the CDR3 reads TGTGCCAGCAGCGGGACAGGTAATAGCAATCAGCCCCAGCATTCT.

This clonotype was seen only a few times. The chain joins TRBV29-1 to TRBJ2-3; 7 positions match TRBD1. Germline CDR1 reads SQVTM; CDR2 reads ANQGSEA. The CDR3 has 14 residues. Trimming cost V 5 bases and J 5 bases; bases outside gene matches: 10. The CDR3 sequence is CSVSGTETGDTQYF. The CDR3 DNA sequence: TGCAGCGTTTCCGGGACAGAAACCGGAGATACGCAGTATTTT.

At least ten counts were recorded for this clonotype. This chain uses TRBV4-1 with TRBJ1-5, with a tentative D call TRBD1 (6 bases). V was trimmed by 0 bases and J by 6 bases, leaving 12 bases between them. From germline, CDR1 is MGHRA and CDR2 YSYEKL. CDR3 size: 15 residues. CDR3 in DNA: TGCGCCAGCAGCCAAGAAGGCCTAGGGGGTCAGCCCCAGCATTTT. Protein product: CASSQEGLGGQPQHF.

This clonotype was detected ten times or more. The chain links TRBV20-1 to TRBJ2-1; 13 bases fit TRBD2. J was trimmed by 12 bases and V by 2 bases; bases with no gene match: 10. Germline lookup yields CDR1 DFQATT and CDR2 SNEGSKA (reference sequence). The CDR3 consists of 15 residues. CDR3 DNA: TGCAGTGCTAGACCCCGACTAGCGGGAGGCAGGTGGCAGTTCTTC. Protein product: CSARPRLAGGRWQFF.

In its sample, this clonotype was seen many times. It is unclear where the CDR3 begins or ends on the DNA, so no DNA is shown, and the CDR3 is as TCRdb lists it. The chain uses TRBV6-6 and TRBJ1-5. The CDR3 adds up to 17 amino acids, both ends counted. Germline CDR1 MNHNY, CDR2 SVGAGI (reference sequence). The chain's CDR3 is CASSSSRVGGSNQPQHF.